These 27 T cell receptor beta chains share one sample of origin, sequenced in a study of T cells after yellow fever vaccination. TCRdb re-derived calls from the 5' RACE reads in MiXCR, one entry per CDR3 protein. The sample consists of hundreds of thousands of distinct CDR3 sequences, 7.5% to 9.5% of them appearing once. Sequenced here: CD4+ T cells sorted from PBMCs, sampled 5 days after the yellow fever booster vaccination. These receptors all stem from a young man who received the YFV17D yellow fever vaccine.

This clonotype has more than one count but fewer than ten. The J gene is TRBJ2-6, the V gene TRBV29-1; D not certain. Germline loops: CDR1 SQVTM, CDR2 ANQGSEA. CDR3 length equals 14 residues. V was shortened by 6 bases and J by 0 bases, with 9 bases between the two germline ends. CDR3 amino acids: CSVLRASGANVLTF. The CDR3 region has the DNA TGCAGCGTCCTAAGGGCCTCTGGGGCCAACGTCCTGACTTTC.

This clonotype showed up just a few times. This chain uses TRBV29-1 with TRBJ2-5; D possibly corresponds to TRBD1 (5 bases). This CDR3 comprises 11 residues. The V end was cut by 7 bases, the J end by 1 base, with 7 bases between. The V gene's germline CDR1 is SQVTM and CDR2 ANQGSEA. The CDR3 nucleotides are TGCAGCGGTACAGGCCAAGAGACCCAGTACTTC. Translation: CSGTGQETQYF.

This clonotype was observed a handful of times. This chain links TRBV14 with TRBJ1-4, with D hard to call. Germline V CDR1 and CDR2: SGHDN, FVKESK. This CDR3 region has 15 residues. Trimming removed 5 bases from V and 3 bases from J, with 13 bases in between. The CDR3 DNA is TGTGCCAGCAGCTTCCAAATCGGGTCTAATGAAAAACTGTTTTTT. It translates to CASSFQIGSNEKLFF.

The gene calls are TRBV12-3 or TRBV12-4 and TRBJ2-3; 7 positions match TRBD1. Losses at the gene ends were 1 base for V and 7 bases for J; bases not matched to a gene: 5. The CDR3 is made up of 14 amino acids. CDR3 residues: CASSLGTGPHTQYF. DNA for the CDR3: TGTGCCAGCAGTTTAGGGACAGGACCTCATACGCAGTATTTT.

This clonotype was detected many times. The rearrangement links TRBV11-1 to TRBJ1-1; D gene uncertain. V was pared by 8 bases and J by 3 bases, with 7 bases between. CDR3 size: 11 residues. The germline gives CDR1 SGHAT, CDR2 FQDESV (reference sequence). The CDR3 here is CASREDTEAFF. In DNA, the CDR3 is TGTGCCAGCCGGGAGGACACTGAAGCTTTCTTT.

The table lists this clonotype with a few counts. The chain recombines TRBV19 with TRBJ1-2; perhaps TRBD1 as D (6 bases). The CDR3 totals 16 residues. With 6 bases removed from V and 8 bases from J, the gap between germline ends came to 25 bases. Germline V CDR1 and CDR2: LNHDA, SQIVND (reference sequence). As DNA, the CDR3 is TGTGCCAGTAGGCCGCGAGGGGGTATCTCTACTAACGGCTACACCTTC. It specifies CASRPRGGISTNGYTF.

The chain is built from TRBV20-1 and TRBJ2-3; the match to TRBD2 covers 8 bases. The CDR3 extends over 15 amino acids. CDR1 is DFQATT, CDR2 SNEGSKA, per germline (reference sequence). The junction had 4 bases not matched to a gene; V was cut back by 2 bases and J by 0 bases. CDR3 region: CSARKLAASTDTQYF. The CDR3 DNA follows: TGCAGTGCTAGAAAACTAGCGGCCAGCACAGATACGCAGTATTTT.

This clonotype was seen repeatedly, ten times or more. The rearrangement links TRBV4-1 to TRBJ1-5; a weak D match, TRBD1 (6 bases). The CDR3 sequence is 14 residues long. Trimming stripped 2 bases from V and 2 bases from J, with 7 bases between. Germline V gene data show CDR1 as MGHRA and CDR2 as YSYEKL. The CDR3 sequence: CASSQSGGNQPQHF. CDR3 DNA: TGCGCCAGCAGCCAATCAGGGGGCAATCAGCCCCAGCATTTT.

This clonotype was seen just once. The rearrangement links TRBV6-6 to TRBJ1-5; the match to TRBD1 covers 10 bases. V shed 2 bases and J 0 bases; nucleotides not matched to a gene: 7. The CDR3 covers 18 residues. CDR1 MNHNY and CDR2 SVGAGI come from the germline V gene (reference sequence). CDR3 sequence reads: CASSYRTGGSYSNQPQHF. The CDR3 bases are TGTGCCAGCAGTTACCGGACAGGGGGGAGTTATAGCAATCAGCCCCAGCATTTT.

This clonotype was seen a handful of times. In nucleotides, the CDR3 is TGTGCCAGCAGCCGTCGCGAATTGGGTGAGCAGTTCTTC. Its translation is CASSRRELGEQFF. The chain links TRBV14 to TRBJ2-1; the D is unclear. The CDR3 loop spans 13 amino acids. CDR1 and CDR2 from the germline V gene are SGHDN and FVKESK. The germline V and J ends were trimmed by 4 bases and 9 bases, with 13 bases remaining between them.

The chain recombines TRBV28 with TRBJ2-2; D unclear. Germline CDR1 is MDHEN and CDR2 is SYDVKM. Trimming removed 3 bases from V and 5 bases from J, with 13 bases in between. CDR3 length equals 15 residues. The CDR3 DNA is TGTGCCAGCAGTTTTAACGTCCCCAGGACCGGGGAGCTGTTTTTT. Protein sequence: CASSFNVPRTGELFF.

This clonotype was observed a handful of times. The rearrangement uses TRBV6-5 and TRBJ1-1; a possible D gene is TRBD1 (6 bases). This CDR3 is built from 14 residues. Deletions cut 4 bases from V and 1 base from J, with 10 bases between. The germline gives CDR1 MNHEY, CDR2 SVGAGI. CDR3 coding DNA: TGTGCCAGCAGTTGGACAGTTACGAACACTGAAGCTTTCTTT. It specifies CASSWTVTNTEAFF.

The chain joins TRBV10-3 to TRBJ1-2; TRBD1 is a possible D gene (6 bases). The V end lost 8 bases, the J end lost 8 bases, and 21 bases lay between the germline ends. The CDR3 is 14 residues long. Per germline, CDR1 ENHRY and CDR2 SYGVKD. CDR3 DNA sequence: TGTGCCATCTATGCGACAGGATTGAACTCAGGCTACACCTTC. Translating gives CAIYATGLNSGYTF.

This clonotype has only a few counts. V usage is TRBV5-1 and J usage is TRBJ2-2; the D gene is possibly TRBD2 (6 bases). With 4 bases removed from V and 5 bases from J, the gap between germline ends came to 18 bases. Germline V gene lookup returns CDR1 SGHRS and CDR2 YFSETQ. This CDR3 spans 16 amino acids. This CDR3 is CASSRDSTRGTGELFF. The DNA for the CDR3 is TGCGCCAGCAGCCGGGACTCCACCCGGGGGACCGGGGAGCTGTTTTTT.

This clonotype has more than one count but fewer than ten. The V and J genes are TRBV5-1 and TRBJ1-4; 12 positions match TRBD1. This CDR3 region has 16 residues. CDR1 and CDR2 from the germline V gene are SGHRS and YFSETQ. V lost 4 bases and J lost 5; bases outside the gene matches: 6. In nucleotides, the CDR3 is TGCGCCAGCAGCCCCAGCGGGACAGGGGGCAATGAAAAACTGTTTTTT. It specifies CASSPSGTGGNEKLFF.

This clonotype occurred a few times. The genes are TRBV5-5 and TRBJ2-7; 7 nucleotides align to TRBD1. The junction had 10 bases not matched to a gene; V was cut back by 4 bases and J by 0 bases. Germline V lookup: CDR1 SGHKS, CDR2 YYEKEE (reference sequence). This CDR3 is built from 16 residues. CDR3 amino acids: CASSSTGTVSSYEQYF. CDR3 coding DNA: TGTGCCAGCAGCAGCACCGGGACAGTATCCTCCTACGAGCAGTACTTC.

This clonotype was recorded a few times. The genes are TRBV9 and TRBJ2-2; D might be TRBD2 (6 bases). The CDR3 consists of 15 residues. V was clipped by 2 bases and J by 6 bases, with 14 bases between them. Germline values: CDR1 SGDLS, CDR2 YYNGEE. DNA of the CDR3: TGTGCCAGCAGCGTTAAGGCTAGCGTGCCCGGGGAGCTGTTTTTT. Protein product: CASSVKASVPGELFF.

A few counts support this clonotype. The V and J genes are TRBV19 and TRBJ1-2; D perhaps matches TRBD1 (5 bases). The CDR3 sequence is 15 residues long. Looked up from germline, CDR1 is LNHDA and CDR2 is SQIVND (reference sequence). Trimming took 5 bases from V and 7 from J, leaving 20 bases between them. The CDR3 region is CASSLGDRPNPGYTF. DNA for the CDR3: TGTGCCAGTAGTCTGGGGGACCGCCCGAATCCTGGCTACACCTTC.

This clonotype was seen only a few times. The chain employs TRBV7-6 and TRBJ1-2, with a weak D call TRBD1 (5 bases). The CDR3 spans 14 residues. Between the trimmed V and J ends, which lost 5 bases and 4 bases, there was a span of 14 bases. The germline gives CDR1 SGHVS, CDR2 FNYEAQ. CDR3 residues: CASSPRGLLYGYTF. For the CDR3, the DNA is TGTGCCAGCAGCCCGAGGGGCCTACTCTATGGCTACACCTTC.

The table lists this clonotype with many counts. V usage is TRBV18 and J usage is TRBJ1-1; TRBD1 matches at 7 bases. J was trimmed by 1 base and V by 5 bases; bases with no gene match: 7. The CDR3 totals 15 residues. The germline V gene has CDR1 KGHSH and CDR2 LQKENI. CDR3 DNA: TGTGCCAGCTCAGCGACCGGGACAGCGAACACTGAAGCTTTCTTT. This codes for CASSATGTANTEAFF.

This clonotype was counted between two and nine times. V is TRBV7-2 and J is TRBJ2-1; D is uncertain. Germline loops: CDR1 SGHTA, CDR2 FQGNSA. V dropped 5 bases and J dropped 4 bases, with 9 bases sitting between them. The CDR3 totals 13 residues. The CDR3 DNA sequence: TGTGCCAGCAGCCAAAGCGAGTACAATGAGCAGTTCTTC. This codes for CASSQSEYNEQFF. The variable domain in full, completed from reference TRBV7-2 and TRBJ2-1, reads GAGVSQSPSNKVTEKGKDVELRCDPISGHTALYWYRQSLGQGLEFLIYFQGNSAPDKSGLPSDRFSAERTGGSVSTLTIQRTQQEDSAVYLCASSQSEYNEQFFGPGTRLTVL.

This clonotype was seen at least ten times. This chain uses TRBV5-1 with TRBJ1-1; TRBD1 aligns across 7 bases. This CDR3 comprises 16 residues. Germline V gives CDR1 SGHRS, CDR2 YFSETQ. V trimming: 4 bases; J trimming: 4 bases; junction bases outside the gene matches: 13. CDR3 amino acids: CASSPRGWGRGTEAFF. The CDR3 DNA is TGCGCCAGCAGCCCCAGGGGGTGGGGGCGCGGCACTGAAGCTTTCTTT.

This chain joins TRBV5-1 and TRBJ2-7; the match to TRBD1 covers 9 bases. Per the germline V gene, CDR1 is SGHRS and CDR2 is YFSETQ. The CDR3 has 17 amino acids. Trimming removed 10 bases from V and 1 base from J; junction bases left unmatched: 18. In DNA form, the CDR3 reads TGCGCCTCTCATTACCAACCCCGCGGGACAGGGTCCTACGAGCAGTACTTC. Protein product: CASHYQPRGTGSYEQYF. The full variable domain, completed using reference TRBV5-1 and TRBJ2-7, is KAGVTQTPRYLIKTRGQQVTLSCSPISGHRSVSWYQQTPGQGLQFLFEYFSETQRNKGNFPGRFSGRQFSNSRSEMNVSTLELGDSALYLCASHYQPRGTGSYEQYFGPGTRLTVT.

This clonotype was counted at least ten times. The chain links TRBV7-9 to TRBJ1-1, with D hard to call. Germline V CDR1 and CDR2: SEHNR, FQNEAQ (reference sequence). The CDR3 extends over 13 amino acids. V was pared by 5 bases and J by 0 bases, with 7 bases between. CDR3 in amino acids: CASSITVNTEAFF. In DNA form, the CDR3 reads TGTGCCAGCAGCATTACAGTGAACACTGAAGCTTTCTTT.

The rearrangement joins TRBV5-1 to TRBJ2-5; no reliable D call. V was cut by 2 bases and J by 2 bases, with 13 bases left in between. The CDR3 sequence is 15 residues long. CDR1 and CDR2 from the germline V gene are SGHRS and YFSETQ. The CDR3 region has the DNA TGCGCCAGCAGCTTCTTAGCACCAGCTCAAGAGACCCAGTACTTC. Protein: CASSFLAPAQETQYF. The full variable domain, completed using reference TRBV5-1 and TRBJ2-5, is KAGVTQTPRYLIKTRGQQVTLSCSPISGHRSVSWYQQTPGQGLQFLFEYFSETQRNKGNFPGRFSGRQFSNSRSEMNVSTLELGDSALYLCASSFLAPAQETQYFGPGTRLLVL.

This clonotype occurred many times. Here the CDR3 reads CASSFARTEGYEQYF. The DNA for the CDR3 is TGTGCCAGCAGCTTCGCGCGGACAGAAGGCTACGAGCAGTACTTC. The chain recombines TRBV7-9 with TRBJ2-7, with D perhaps matching TRBD1 (6 bases). Trimming took off 3 bases at V and 3 bases at J, with 15 bases between the two ends. CDR3 length equals 15 residues. The germline gives CDR1 SEHNR, CDR2 FQNEAQ (reference sequence).

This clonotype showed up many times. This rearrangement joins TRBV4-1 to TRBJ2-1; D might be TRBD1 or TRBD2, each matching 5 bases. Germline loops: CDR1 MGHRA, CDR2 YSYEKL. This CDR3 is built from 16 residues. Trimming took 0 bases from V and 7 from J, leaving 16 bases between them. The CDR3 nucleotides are TGCGCCAGCAGCCAAGATCCTCGGGGCGGTGAAAATGAGCAGTTCTTC. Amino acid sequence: CASSQDPRGGENEQFF.